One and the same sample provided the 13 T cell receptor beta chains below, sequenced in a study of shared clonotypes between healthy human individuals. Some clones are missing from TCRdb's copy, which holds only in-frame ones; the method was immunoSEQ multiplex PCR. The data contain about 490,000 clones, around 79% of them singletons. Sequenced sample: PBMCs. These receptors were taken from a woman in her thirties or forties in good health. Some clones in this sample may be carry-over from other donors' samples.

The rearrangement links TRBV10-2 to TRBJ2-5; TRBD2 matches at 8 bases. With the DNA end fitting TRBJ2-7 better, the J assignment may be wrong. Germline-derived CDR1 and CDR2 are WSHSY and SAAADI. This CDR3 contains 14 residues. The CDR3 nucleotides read TGCGCCAGCACCCCGAGCGGGAGTCACTACGAGCAGTACTTC. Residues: CASTPSGSHYEQYF.

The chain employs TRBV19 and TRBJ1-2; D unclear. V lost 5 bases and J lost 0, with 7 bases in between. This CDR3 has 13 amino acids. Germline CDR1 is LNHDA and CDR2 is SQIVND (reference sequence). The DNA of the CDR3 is TGTGCCAGTAGTCTAGGAGCTAACTATGGCTACACCTTC. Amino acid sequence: CASSLGANYGYTF.

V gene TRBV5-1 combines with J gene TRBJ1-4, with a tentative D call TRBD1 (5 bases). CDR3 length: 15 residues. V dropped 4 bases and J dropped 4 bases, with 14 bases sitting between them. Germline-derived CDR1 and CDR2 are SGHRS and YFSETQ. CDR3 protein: CASSKVGGYNEKLFF. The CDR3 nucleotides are TGCGCCAGCAGCAAGGTCGGGGGATATAATGAAAAACTGTTTTTT.

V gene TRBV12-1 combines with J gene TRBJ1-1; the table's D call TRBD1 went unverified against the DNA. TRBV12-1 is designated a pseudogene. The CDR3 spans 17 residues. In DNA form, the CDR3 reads TGTGCCAGCAGATTCAAGACAGTCCCGTTCATGAACACTGAAGCTTTCTTT. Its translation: CASRFKTVPFMNTEAFF.

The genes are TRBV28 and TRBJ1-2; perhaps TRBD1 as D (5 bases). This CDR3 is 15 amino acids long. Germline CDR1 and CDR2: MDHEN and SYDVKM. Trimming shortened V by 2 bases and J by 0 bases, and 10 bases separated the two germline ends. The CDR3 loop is CASSLGAQANYGYTF. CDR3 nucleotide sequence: TGTGCCAGCAGTTTAGGGGCACAAGCTAACTATGGCTACACCTTC.

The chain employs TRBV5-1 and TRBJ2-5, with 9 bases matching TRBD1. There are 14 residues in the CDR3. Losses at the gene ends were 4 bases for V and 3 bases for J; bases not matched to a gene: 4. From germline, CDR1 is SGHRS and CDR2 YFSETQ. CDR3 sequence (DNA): TGCGCCAGCAGCATCGGGACAGGGAAAGAGACCCAGTACTTC. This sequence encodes CASSIGTGKETQYF.

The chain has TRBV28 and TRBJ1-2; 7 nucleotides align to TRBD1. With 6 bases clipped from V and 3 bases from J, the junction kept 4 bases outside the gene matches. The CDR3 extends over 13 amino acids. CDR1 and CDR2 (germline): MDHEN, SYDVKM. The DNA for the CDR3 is TGTGCCAGCAGGACAGGGTTTCACTATGGCTACACCTTC. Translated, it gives CASRTGFHYGYTF.

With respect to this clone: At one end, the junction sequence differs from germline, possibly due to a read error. The CDR3 region has the DNA TGTGCTAGCAGCCCAAGACTAGCGGGCAATGAGCAGTTCTTC. It translates to CASSPRLAGNEQFF. The chain is built from TRBV7-7 and TRBJ2-1; 10 positions agree with TRBD2. The germline V gene has CDR1 SSHAT and CDR2 FNYEAQ (reference sequence). The CDR3 runs to 14 residues. The full variable domain, in which reference TRBV7-7 and TRBJ2-1 provide the parts outside the CDR3, is GAGVSQSPRYKVTKRGQDVTLRCDPISSHATLYWYQQALGQGPEFLTYFNYEAQPDKSGLPSDRFSAERPEGSISTLTIQRTEQRDSAMYRCASSPRLAGNEQFFGPGTRLTVL.

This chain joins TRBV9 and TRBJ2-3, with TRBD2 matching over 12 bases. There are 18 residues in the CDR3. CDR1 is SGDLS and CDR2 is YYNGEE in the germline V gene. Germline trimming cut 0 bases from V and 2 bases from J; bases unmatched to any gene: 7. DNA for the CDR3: TGTGCCAGCAGCGTAGCTGGGCTAGCGGGAGGGTCCACAGATACGCAGTATTTT. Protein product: CASSVAGLAGGSTDTQYF.

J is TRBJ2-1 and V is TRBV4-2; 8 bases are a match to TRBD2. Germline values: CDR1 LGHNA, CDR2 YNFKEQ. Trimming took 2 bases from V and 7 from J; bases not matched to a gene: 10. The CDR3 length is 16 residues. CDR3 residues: CASSQSTGGPGNEQFF. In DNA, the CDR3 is TGTGCCAGCAGCCAATCGACGGGAGGGCCGGGTAATGAGCAGTTCTTC.

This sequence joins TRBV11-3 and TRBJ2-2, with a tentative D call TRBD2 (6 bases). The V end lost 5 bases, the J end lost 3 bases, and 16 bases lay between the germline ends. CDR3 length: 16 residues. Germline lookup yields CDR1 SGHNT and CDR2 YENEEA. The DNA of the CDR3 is TGTGCCAGCAGCCACGTCAGCGGGTGGGACACCGGGGAGCTGTTTTTT. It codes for CASSHVSGWDTGELFF.

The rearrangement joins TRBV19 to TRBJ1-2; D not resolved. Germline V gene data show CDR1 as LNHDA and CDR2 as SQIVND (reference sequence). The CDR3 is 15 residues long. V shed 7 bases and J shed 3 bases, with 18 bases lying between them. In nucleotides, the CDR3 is TGTGCCAGTAATTATGAGGGTACCAGAGACTATGGCTACACCTTC. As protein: CASNYEGTRDYGYTF.

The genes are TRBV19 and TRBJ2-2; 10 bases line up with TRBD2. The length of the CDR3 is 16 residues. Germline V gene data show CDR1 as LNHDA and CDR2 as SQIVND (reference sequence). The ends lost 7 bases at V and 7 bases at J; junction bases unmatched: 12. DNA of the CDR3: TGTGCCAGTACCGCTTCGAGCGGGAGGGGGAGCGGGGAGCTGTTTTTT. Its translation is CASTASSGRGSGELFF.